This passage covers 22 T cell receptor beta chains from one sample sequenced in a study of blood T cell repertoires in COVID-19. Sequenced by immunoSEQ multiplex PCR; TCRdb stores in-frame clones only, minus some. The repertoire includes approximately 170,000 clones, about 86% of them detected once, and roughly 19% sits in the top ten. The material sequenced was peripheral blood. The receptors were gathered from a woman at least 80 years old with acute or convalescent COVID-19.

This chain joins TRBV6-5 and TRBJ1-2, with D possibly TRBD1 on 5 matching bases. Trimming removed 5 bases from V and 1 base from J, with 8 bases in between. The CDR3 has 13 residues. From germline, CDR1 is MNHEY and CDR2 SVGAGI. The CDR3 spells CASSPDSNYGYTF. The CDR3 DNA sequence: TGTGCCAGCAGTCCTGACAGTAACTATGGCTACACCTTC.

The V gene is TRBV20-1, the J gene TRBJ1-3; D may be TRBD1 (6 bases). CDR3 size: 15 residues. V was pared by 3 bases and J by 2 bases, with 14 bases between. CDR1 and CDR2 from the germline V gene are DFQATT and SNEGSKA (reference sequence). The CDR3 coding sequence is TGCAGTGCTAGTCCGGCAGGGGTCCCTGGAAACACCATATATTTT. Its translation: CSASPAGVPGNTIYF.

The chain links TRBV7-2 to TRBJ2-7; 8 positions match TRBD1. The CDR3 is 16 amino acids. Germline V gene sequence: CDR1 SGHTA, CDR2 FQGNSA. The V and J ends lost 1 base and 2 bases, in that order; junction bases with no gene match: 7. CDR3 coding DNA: TGTGCCAGCAGCTTAGAGGCGACAGGGGTCCCCTACGAGCAGTACTTC. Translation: CASSLEATGVPYEQYF.

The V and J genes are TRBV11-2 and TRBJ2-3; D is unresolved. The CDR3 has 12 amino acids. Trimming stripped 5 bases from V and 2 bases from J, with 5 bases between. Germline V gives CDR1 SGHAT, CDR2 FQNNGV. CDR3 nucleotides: TGTGCCAGCAGCCAGTACACAGATACGCAGTATTTT. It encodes CASSQYTDTQYF.

DNA of the CDR3: TGTGCCAGCAGCTTACGACAGGGGTACGAGCAGTACTTC. The encoded protein is CASSLRQGYEQYF. J is TRBJ2-7 and V is TRBV5-6, with 8 bases identical to TRBD1. CDR1 SGHDT and CDR2 YYEEEE come from the germline V gene. The CDR3 has 13 amino acids. The J segment lost 4 bases and the V segment lost 2 bases, leaving 2 bases of the junction unmatched.

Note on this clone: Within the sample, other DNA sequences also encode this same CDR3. CDR3 protein: CAGGQGSYEQYF. As DNA, the CDR3 is TGTGCCGGAGGACAGGGGAGCTACGAGCAGTACTTC. The chain uses TRBV6-6 and TRBJ2-7; 9 nucleotides agree with TRBD1. The ends lost 11 bases at V and 3 bases at J; junction bases unmatched: 5. Looked up from germline, CDR1 is MNHNY and CDR2 is SVGAGI (reference sequence). The CDR3 extends over 12 amino acids.

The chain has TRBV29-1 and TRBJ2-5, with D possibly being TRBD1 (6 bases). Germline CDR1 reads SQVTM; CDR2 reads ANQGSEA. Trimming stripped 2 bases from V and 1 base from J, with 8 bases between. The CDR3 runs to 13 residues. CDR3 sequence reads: CSVEWTVQETQYF. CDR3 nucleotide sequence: TGCAGCGTTGAATGGACAGTCCAAGAGACCCAGTACTTC.

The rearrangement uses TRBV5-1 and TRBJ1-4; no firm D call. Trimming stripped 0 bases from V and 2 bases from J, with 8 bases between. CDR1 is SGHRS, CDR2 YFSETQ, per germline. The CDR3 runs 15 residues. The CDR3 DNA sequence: TGCGCCAGCAGCTTGGGGGCTTTCACTAATGAAAAACTGTTTTTT. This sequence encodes CASSLGAFTNEKLFF. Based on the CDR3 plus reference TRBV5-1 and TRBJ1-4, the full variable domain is KAGVTQTPRYLIKTRGQQVTLSCSPISGHRSVSWYQQTPGQGLQFLFEYFSETQRNKGNFPGRFSGRQFSNSRSEMNVSTLELGDSALYLCASSLGAFTNEKLFFGSGTQLSVL.

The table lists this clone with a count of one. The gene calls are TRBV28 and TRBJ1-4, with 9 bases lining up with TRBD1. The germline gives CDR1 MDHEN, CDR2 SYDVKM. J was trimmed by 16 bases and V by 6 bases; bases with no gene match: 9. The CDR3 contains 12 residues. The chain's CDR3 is CASRSSGTGQFF. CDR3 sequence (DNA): TGTGCCAGCAGGAGCTCCGGGACAGGGCAGTTTTTT. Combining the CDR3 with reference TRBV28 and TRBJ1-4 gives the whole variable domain DVKVTQSSRYLVKRTGEKVFLECVQDMDHENMFWYRQDPGLGLRLIYFSYDVKMKEKGDIPEGYSVSREKKERFSLILESASTNQTSMYLCASRSSGTGQFFGSGTQLSVL.

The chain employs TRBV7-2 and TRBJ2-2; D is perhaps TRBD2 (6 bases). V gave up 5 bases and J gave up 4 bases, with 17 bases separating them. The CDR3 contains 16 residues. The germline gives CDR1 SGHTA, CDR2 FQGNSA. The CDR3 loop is CASSQTGRRGTGELFF. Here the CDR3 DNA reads TGTGCCAGCAGCCAAACGGGGAGGAGGGGCACCGGGGAGCTGTTTTTT.

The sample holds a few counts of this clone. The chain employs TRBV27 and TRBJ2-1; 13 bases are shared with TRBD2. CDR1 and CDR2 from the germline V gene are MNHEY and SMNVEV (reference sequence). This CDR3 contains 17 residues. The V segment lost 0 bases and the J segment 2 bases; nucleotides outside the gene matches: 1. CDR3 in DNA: TGTGCCAGCAGTTTATCGGGACTAGCGGGAACCTACAATGAGCAGTTCTTC. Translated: CASSLSGLAGTYNEQFF.

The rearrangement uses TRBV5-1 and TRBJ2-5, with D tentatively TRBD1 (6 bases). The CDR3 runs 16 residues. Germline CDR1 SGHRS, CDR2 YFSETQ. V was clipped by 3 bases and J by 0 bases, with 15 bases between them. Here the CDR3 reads CASSSQGMGNQETQYF. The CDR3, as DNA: TGCGCCAGCAGCTCGCAGGGGATGGGCAACCAAGAGACCCAGTACTTC.

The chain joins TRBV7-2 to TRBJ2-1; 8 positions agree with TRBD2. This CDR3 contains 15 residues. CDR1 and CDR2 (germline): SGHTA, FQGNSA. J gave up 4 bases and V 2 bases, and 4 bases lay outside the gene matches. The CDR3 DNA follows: TGTGCCAGCAGCTTATACGGGGGGGCTTACAATGAGCAGTTCTTC. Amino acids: CASSLYGGAYNEQFF.

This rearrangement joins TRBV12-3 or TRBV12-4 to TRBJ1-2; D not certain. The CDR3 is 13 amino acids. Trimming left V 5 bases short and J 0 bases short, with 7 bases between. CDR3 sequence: CASSIGANYGYTF. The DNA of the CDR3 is TGTGCCAGCAGTATCGGAGCTAACTATGGCTACACCTTC.

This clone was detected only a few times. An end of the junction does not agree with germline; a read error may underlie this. DNA for the CDR3: TGCCCGAGGGCGGGACAGGGGGCGGTTGGAAACACCATATATTTT. Translated: CPRAGQGAVGNTIYF. The chain is built from TRBV3-1 (or the pseudogene TRBV3-2) and TRBJ1-3; 12 nucleotides match TRBD1. This CDR3 contains 15 residues. Germline CDR1 LGHDT, CDR2 YNNKEL (reference sequence).

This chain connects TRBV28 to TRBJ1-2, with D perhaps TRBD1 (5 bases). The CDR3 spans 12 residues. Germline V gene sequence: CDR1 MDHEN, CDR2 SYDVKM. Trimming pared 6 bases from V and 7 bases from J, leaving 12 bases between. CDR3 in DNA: TGTGCCAGCAGGGCGGGGACGGGTGGCTACACCTTC. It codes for CASRAGTGGYTF.

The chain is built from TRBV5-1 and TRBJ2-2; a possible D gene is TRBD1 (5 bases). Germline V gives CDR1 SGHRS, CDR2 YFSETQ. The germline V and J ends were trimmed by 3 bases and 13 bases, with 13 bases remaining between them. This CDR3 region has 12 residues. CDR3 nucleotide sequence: TGCGCCAGCAGCTCAACTCTAACAGGGCTGTTTTTT. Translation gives CASSSTLTGLFF.

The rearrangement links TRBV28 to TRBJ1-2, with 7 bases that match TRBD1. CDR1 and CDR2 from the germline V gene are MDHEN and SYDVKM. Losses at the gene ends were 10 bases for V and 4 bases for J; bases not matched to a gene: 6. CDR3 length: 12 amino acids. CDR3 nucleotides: TGTGCCACAAGGGGGCGGATCTATGGCTACACCTTC. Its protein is CATRGRIYGYTF.

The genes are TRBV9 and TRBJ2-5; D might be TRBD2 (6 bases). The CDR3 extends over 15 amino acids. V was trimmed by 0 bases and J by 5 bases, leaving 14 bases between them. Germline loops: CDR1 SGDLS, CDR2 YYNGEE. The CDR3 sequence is CASSVGWGTGETQYF. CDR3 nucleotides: TGTGCCAGCAGCGTAGGATGGGGGACTGGGGAGACCCAGTACTTC.

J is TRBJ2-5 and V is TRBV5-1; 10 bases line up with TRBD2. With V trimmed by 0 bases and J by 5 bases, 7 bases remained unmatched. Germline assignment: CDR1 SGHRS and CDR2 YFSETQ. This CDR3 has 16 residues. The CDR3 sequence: CASSLVVASGSETQYF. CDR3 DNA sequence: TGCGCCAGCAGCTTGGTTGTCGCTAGCGGGAGTGAGACCCAGTACTTC.

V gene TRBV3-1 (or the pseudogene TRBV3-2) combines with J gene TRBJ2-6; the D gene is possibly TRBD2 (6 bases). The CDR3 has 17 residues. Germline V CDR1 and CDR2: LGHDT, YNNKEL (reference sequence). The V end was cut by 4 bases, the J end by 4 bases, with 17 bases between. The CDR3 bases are TGTGCCAGCAGCCGGAACCTTGGAGGGCCCGGGGCCAACGTCCTGACTTTC. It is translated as CASSRNLGGPGANVLTF.

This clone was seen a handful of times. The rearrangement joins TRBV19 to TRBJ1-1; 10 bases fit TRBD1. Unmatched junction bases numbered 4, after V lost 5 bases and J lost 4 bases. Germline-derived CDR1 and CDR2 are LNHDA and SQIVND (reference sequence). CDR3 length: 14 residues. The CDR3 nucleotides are TGTGCCAGTAGTCGACAGGGGGCGGGCACTGAAGCTTTCTTT. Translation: CASSRQGAGTEAFF.